The next 21 T cell receptor beta chains were all read from a single sample in a study of blood T cell repertoires in COVID-19. Repertoires were generated with immunoSEQ multiplex PCR, while TCRdb's copy carries only in-frame clones and drops some. The table records some 370,000 clones, around 91% of them present only once. Sequences were obtained from peripheral blood. These receptors were collected from a man aged 18-30 years with active or convalescent COVID-19.

J is TRBJ1-4 and V is TRBV4-2; D is unresolved. Trimming cost V 4 bases and J 8 bases, with 14 bases left between them. There are 14 residues in the CDR3. The germline V gene has CDR1 LGHNA and CDR2 YNFKEQ. CDR3 in amino acids: CASSPDGRTEKLFF. DNA of the CDR3: TGTGCCAGCAGCCCAGACGGTCGTACGGAAAAACTGTTTTTT.

The chain uses TRBV18 and TRBJ2-7; the D is unclear. The CDR3 extends over 14 amino acids. Trimming took 5 bases from V and 3 from J, leaving 14 bases between them. CDR1 is KGHSH, CDR2 LQKENI, per germline. The CDR3 nucleotides are TGTGCCAGCTCATTAGTCGCAGACTTCTACGAGCAGTACTTC. This encodes CASSLVADFYEQYF. The full variable domain, rest sourced from reference TRBV18 and TRBJ2-7, is NAGVMQNPRHLVRRRGQEARLRCSPMKGHSHVYWYRQLPEEGLKFMVYLQKENIIDESGMPKERFSAEFPKEGPSILRIQQVVRGDSAAYFCASSLVADFYEQYFGPGTRLTVT.

V is TRBV11-2 and J is TRBJ1-1; no definite D call. CDR3 length: 14 amino acids. In germline, CDR1 is SGHAT, CDR2 FQNNGV. V was clipped by 2 bases and J by 5 bases, with 12 bases between them. The CDR3 DNA sequence: TGTGCCAGCAGCTTATTCCGGACGGGGACTGAAGCTTTCTTT. It specifies CASSLFRTGTEAFF.

The chain is built from TRBV10-3 and TRBJ2-7; the match to TRBD1 covers 7 bases. Looked up from germline, CDR1 is ENHRY and CDR2 is SYGVKD. The CDR3 runs 12 residues. Trimming cost V 5 bases and J 3 bases; bases outside gene matches: 1. CDR3 amino acids: CAISTGVYEQYF. Written as DNA, the CDR3 is TGTGCCATCAGTACAGGGGTCTACGAGCAGTACTTC.

V gene TRBV27 combines with J gene TRBJ1-1; 8 nucleotides align to TRBD1. The V gene end was trimmed by 3 bases and the J gene end by 4 bases; junction bases not matched to a gene: 10. The CDR3 is 16 amino acids. Germline CDR1 reads MNHEY; CDR2 reads SMNVEV (reference sequence). DNA of the CDR3: TGTGCCAGCAGTTTCAGTCAGGGGGCATCTAGCACTGAAGCTTTCTTT. This translates into CASSFSQGASSTEAFF.

This chain links TRBV6-2 or TRBV6-3 with TRBJ1-5; D gene uncertain. The CDR3 sequence is 12 residues long. V gave up 5 bases and J gave up 6 bases, with 8 bases separating them. Per germline, CDR1 MNHEY and CDR2 SVGEGT. CDR3 residues: CASSPSGQPQHF. The CDR3 DNA reads as TGTGCCAGCAGTCCATCGGGTCAGCCCCAGCATTTT.

V gene TRBV9 combines with J gene TRBJ1-1, with 9 bases identical to TRBD1. The CDR3 loop spans 16 amino acids. CDR1 and CDR2 (germline): SGDLS, YYNGEE. The V and J ends lost 4 bases and 2 bases, in that order; junction bases with no gene match: 9. The CDR3 DNA follows: TGTGCCAGCAGCAAGACGTCGGACAGGGGTAACACTGAAGCTTTCTTT. Protein sequence: CASSKTSDRGNTEAFF.

V gene TRBV14 combines with J gene TRBJ2-5, with TRBD1 as a possible D gene (5 bases). The germline V gene has CDR1 SGHDN and CDR2 FVKESK. V was pared by 0 bases and J by 3 bases, with 8 bases between. The CDR3 length is 14 residues. CDR3 nucleotides: TGTGCCAGCAGCCAAGAGGGGCTAAAAGAGACCCAGTACTTC. Its protein is CASSQEGLKETQYF.

Comments on this clone: This specimen includes other DNA sequences encoding the same CDR3. V gene TRBV7-9 combines with J gene TRBJ2-6, with 9 nucleotides matching TRBD1. V shed 5 bases, J shed 0 bases, and the junction held 8 bases outside the gene matches. The CDR3 is made up of 18 amino acids. CDR1 is SEHNR and CDR2 is FQNEAQ in the germline V gene (reference sequence). In nucleotides, the CDR3 is TGTGCCAGCAGCGCGACAGGGGGAGCGAGCTCTGGGGCCAACGTCCTGACTTTC. Protein product: CASSATGGASSGANVLTF. The variable domain in full, with the rest retrieved from reference TRBV7-9 and TRBJ2-6, is DTGVSQNPRHKITKRGQNVTFRCDPISEHNRLYWYRQTLGQGPEFLTYFQNEAQLEKSRLLSDRFSAERPKGSFSTLEIQRTEQGDSAMYLCASSATGGASSGANVLTFGAGSRLTVL.

The CDR3 DNA is TGTGCCAGCAGCCAAGATAACGGTAAAGGGGCTGGAAACACCATATATTTT. Translated: CASSQDNGKGAGNTIYF. This rearrangement joins TRBV4-2 to TRBJ1-3, with D perhaps TRBD1 (5 bases). The germline CDR1 and CDR2 sequences are LGHNA and YNFKEQ. The CDR3 covers 17 residues. V dropped 0 bases and J dropped 2 bases, with 14 bases sitting between them.

V usage is TRBV6-6 and J usage is TRBJ1-2; 7 positions match TRBD1. Losses at the gene ends were 0 bases for V and 8 bases for J; bases not matched to a gene: 12. The germline V gene encodes CDR1 MNHNY and CDR2 SVGAGI (reference sequence). This CDR3 contains 16 residues. The CDR3 DNA reads TGTGCCAGCAGTTACTCGGGACAGCTAAAGGATGGCGGCTACACCTTC. Translation gives CASSYSGQLKDGGYTF.

Only one count was recorded for this clone. The chain carries TRBV28 and TRBJ2-7, with 9 bases lining up with TRBD2. In germline, CDR1 is MDHEN, CDR2 SYDVKM. There are 15 residues in the CDR3. V was clipped by 4 bases and J by 6 bases; unmatched bases: 10. The CDR3 DNA reads TGTGCCAGCAGTTATCTAGCGGGGACCTCTGGCGAGCAGTACTTC. This encodes CASSYLAGTSGEQYF.

V is TRBV4-1 and J is TRBJ2-3; 12 bases are a match to TRBD2. Germline CDR1 is MGHRA and CDR2 is YSYEKL. After removal of 0 bases from V and 6 bases from J, the junction contained 4 bases not matched to a gene. This CDR3 has 16 residues. CDR3 sequence: CASSQEALAGGDTQYF. CDR3 nucleotides: TGCGCCAGCAGCCAAGAGGCCCTAGCGGGAGGGGATACGCAGTATTTT.

V gene TRBV9 combines with J gene TRBJ2-1; 7 bases map to TRBD2. Germline loops: CDR1 SGDLS, CDR2 YYNGEE. This CDR3 region has 14 residues. The J segment lost 4 bases and the V segment lost 6 bases, leaving 7 bases of the junction unmatched. CDR3 DNA sequence: TGTGCCAGCACCGGGACTACGACATACAATGAGCAGTTCTTC. Residues: CASTGTTTYNEQFF.

The V call is TRBV2, the J call TRBJ1-6; 7 bases align to TRBD1. The CDR3 consists of 16 residues. The ends lost 5 bases at V and 9 bases at J; junction bases unmatched: 13. In germline, CDR1 is SNHLY, CDR2 FYNNEI. CDR3 residues: CASSLDLGRGSSPLHF. In nucleotides, the CDR3 is TGTGCCAGCAGTCTTGATTTAGGCAGGGGGTCTTCACCCCTCCACTTT.

The CDR3 nucleotides read TGCGCCATCCCGACTAGCAACGAGCAGTACTTC. Translated: CAIPTSNEQYF. The rearrangement links TRBV10-1 to TRBJ2-7; TRBD2 matches at 7 bases. Per the germline V gene, CDR1 is WNHNN and CDR2 is SYGVQD (reference sequence). CDR3 size: 11 residues. V lost 10 bases, J lost 5 bases, and 5 bases stayed unmatched.

This rearrangement joins TRBV28 to TRBJ1-1; D uncertain. V lost 6 bases and J lost 2, with 13 bases in between. CDR3 length: 14 amino acids. The germline V gene has CDR1 MDHEN and CDR2 SYDVKM. The CDR3 loop is CASRMEDSNTEAFF. The CDR3 nucleotides are TGTGCCAGCAGGATGGAAGACTCTAACACTGAAGCTTTCTTT.

This clone was recorded only once. The chain's CDR3 is CASSQEGTGTTRDTIYF. CDR3 nucleotide sequence: TGCGCCAGCAGCCAAGAGGGAACAGGGACTACTCGGGACACCATATATTTT. The V call is TRBV4-1, the J call TRBJ1-3; D is possibly TRBD1 (6 bases). Germline V gene data show CDR1 as MGHRA and CDR2 as YSYEKL. Trimming stripped 0 bases from V and 8 bases from J, with 20 bases between. This CDR3 has 17 amino acids.

This clone was seen only a few times. The genes are TRBV7-2 and TRBJ2-1, with TRBD2 matching over 11 bases. V lost 2 bases, J lost 7 bases, and 7 bases stayed unmatched. The CDR3 spans 16 residues. The V gene's germline CDR1 is SGHTA and CDR2 FQGNSA. Here the CDR3 DNA reads TGTGCCAGCAGCTTACGAGTGACTAGCGGGGTAAATGAGCAGTTCTTC. This gives the protein CASSLRVTSGVNEQFF.

The chain is built from TRBV11-2 and TRBJ1-1; D is perhaps TRBD1 (5 bases). This CDR3 is 11 amino acids long. Germline V gene lookup returns CDR1 SGHAT and CDR2 FQNNGV. The CDR3 DNA is TGTGTCCTGCGCAGGGCCACTGAAGCTTTCTTT. It is translated as CVLRRATEAFF.

The chain couples TRBV2 to TRBJ2-5; D is possibly TRBD1 (6 bases). Looked up from germline, CDR1 is SNHLY and CDR2 is FYNNEI. Trimming removed 2 bases from V and 10 bases from J, with 8 bases in between. The CDR3 sequence is 11 residues long. This chain's CDR3 is CASSEQGGQYF. Written as DNA, the CDR3 is TGTGCCAGCAGTGAACAAGGGGGCCAGTACTTC.